This T cell receptor beta chain stems from a study of control samples from healthy donors and cancer patients. Repertoires were generated with immunoSEQ multiplex PCR, while TCRdb's copy carries only in-frame clones and drops some. Of about 79,000 clones listed, under 95% were seen once; the top ten hold roughly 1.3%. This receptor was taken from a woman in her 40s with lung cancer. Material: PBMCs.

This chain's CDR3 is CATRLGQGLNYGYTF. In DNA form, the CDR3 reads TGTGCCACCCGACTCGGGCAGGGTTTAAACTATGGCTACACCTTC. This chain uses TRBV6-5 with TRBJ1-2, with D tentatively TRBD1 (5 bases). The CDR3 runs 15 residues. CDR1 is MNHEY, CDR2 SVGAGI, per germline. The V end was cut by 10 bases, the J end by 2 bases, with 20 bases between.